The sequence of this TCR beta chain was determined in a study of T cell responses to AZD1222 COVID-19 vaccine. Study background: Recipients boosted at about 4 weeks or about 12 weeks are pooled. Study-level findings and limits: The breadth and depth of Spike-specific TCRs increased once two AZD1222 doses had been given. Repertoires were obtained solely post-peak T cell response. In the spike-specific TCR repertoire, nearly half reportedly target unmutated variant regions.

This CDR3 has 17 amino acids. Trimming removed 4 bases from V and 10 bases from J; junction bases left unmatched: 13. From germline, CDR1 is MGHRA and CDR2 YSYEKL. Comment on this clone: Its antigen is currently unknown.

Measured with immunoSEQ multiplex PCR; TCRdb has only the in-frame clones, and not every one. Of about 160,000 clones in the sample, around 94% are singletons; the top ten hold over 1%. This specimen consisted of peripheral blood, obtained on day 0 of AZD1222 vaccination. The origin of this receptor is an adult in good health. The rearrangement links TRBV4-1 to TRBJ2-1; 13 bases match TRBD2. The CDR3 here is CASSPTPRTSGRNEQFF. The DNA of the CDR3 is TGCGCCAGCAGCCCAACTCCTAGGACTAGCGGGAGAAACGAGCAGTTCTTC.